The 22 T cell receptor beta chains reported below all come from one sample, sequenced in a study of control samples from healthy donors and cancer patients. Clones were sequenced by immunoSEQ multiplex PCR, and TCRdb holds only the in-frame ones, with some missing. This table has around 95,000 clones, roughly 87% appearing once. Source material: blood. All receptors derive from a woman between 50 and 59 years old in good health.

The chain employs TRBV18 and TRBJ1-3; D gene uncertain. The CDR3 covers 17 residues. The germline V gene encodes CDR1 KGHSH and CDR2 LQKENI. Trimming left V 3 bases short and J 0 bases short, with 15 bases between. The CDR3 loop reads CASSPGWRQASGNTIYF. CDR3 DNA: TGTGCCAGCTCACCCGGTTGGAGGCAGGCCTCTGGAAACACCATATATTTT. Full variable domain (missing parts from reference TRBV18 and TRBJ1-3): NAGVMQNPRHLVRRRGQEARLRCSPMKGHSHVYWYRQLPEEGLKFMVYLQKENIIDESGMPKERFSAEFPKEGPSILRIQQVVRGDSAAYFCASSPGWRQASGNTIYFGEGSWLTVV.

This clone was detected only once. The rearrangement joins TRBV18 to TRBJ2-3; 9 bases align to TRBD1. Trimming cost V 5 bases and J 1 base; bases outside gene matches: 1. The CDR3 is made up of 14 amino acids. Germline V lookup: CDR1 KGHSH, CDR2 LQKENI. The chain's CDR3 is CASSWTGGTDTQYF. CDR3 DNA: TGTGCCAGCTCATGGACAGGGGGCACAGATACGCAGTATTTT.

The chain employs TRBV15 and TRBJ2-7; no firm D call. CDR3 size: 16 residues. Germline loops: CDR1 LNHNV, CDR2 YYDKDF (reference sequence). V lost 5 bases and J lost 0, with 17 bases in between. The CDR3 DNA follows: TGTGCCACCAGCCCGCACGGTCGGCCCTACTCCTACGAGCAGTACTTC. Protein sequence: CATSPHGRPYSYEQYF. Full variable domain (outside the CDR3, taken from reference TRBV15 and TRBJ2-7): DAMVIQNPRYQVTQFGKPVTLSCSQTLNHNVMYWYQQKSSQAPKLLFHYYDKDFNNEADTPDNFQSRRPNTSFCFLDIRSPGLGDTAMYLCATSPHGRPYSYEQYFGPGTRLTVT.

The count of this clone is one. This chain uses TRBV6-5 with TRBJ2-7; no definite D call. Germline values: CDR1 MNHEY, CDR2 SVGAGI. This CDR3 region has 15 residues. V lost 6 bases and J 3 bases, leaving 18 bases between the germline ends. The CDR3 region has the DNA TGTGCCAGCAGATCACGTCTGGAGTTAGACTACGAGCAGTACTTC. Its protein is CASRSRLELDYEQYF.

This clone was seen a single time. The chain recombines TRBV6-5 with TRBJ1-2; D remains ambiguous. Germline V lookup: CDR1 MNHEY, CDR2 SVGAGI. The CDR3 runs to 13 residues. The ends were cut back, 5 bases at V and 4 bases at J, with 11 bases in the middle. CDR3: CASSRPLSYGYTF. The DNA of the CDR3 is TGTGCCAGCAGTCGGCCCCTGTCCTATGGCTACACCTTC.

The chain carries TRBV18 and TRBJ1-2, with D uncertain. Trimming took 3 bases from V and 3 from J, leaving 8 bases between them. This CDR3 region has 13 residues. In germline, CDR1 is KGHSH, CDR2 LQKENI. CDR3 sequence reads: CASSPNPDYGYTF. The DNA of the CDR3 is TGTGCCAGCTCACCGAACCCCGACTATGGCTACACCTTC.

The rearrangement links TRBV19 to TRBJ1-5; D ambiguous. Trimming cost V 7 bases and J 0 bases, with 13 bases left between them. The length of the CDR3 is 15 residues. CDR1 is LNHDA, CDR2 SQIVND, per germline (reference sequence). CDR3: CASKVGLYSNQPQHF. CDR3 sequence (DNA): TGTGCCAGTAAGGTGGGCCTATATAGCAATCAGCCCCAGCATTTT.

CDR3 sequence: CASSSRRGEQYV. In DNA, the CDR3 is TGTGCCAGCAGTTCTCGACGTGGGGAGCAGTACGTC. The chain joins TRBV6-5 to TRBJ2-7, with D unresolved. V lost 4 bases to trimming and J lost 7 bases, with 11 bases between them. Germline V CDR1 and CDR2: MNHEY, SVGAGI. This CDR3 region has 12 residues.

This sequence joins TRBV7-9 and TRBJ1-6; 7 bases match TRBD1. Germline V lookup: CDR1 SEHNR, CDR2 FQNEAQ (reference sequence). The trim removed 5 bases at V and 9 bases at J, leaving 7 bases unmatched. The CDR3 is 14 amino acids. CDR3 bases: TGTGCCAGCAGCCCGACAGGGCAAGGTTCACCCCTCCACTTT. It is translated as CASSPTGQGSPLHF.

The V gene is TRBV6-2 or TRBV6-3, the J gene TRBJ1-5, with D perhaps matching TRBD1 (5 bases). CDR1 is MNHEY and CDR2 is SVGEGT in the germline V gene. The CDR3 contains 16 residues. V lost 2 bases and J lost 4, with 15 bases in between. The CDR3 coding sequence is TGTGCCAGCAGTTACGCAGGGTGGATCTTAAATCAGCCCCAGCATTTT. Its protein product is CASSYAGWILNQPQHF.

V is TRBV21-1 and J is TRBJ1-3. TRBV21-1 is a pseudogene locus. CDR3 length: 16 amino acids. DNA for the CDR3: TGTGCCAGCAGCAAAGTGGTCGTTATATCTGGAAACACCATATATTTT. This gives the protein CASSKVVVISGNTIYF.

This chain joins TRBV4-1 and TRBJ1-1, with D hard to call. The V end was cut by 0 bases, the J end by 1 base, with 12 bases between. CDR1 is MGHRA and CDR2 is YSYEKL in the germline V gene. The CDR3 length is 16 residues. This CDR3 is CASSQDLTRQNTEAFF. DNA for the CDR3: TGCGCCAGCAGCCAAGATCTGACAAGGCAGAACACTGAAGCTTTCTTT.

This sequence joins TRBV7-8 and TRBJ2-1; a possible D gene is TRBD2 (6 bases). CDR3 length: 11 residues. From germline, CDR1 is SGHVS and CDR2 FQNEAQ. The V end was cut by 3 bases, the J end by 10 bases, with 7 bases between. Written as DNA, the CDR3 is TGTGCCAGCAGCTTTGCGGGAGAGCAGTTCTTC. Translating gives CASSFAGEQFF.

A single count supports this clone. The genes are TRBV20-1 and TRBJ1-2; the match to TRBD1 covers 10 bases. The germline CDR1 and CDR2 sequences are DFQATT and SNEGSKA (reference sequence). The CDR3 sequence is 15 residues long. With V trimmed by 3 bases and J by 4 bases, 8 bases remained unmatched. The chain's CDR3 is CSASAGQGGSYGYTF. CDR3 sequence (DNA): TGCAGTGCTAGTGCCGGACAGGGGGGCTCCTATGGCTACACCTTC.

This chain connects TRBV7-6 to TRBJ2-5, with 8 bases lining up with TRBD2. Germline CDR1 and CDR2: SGHVS and FNYEAQ. V lost 3 bases and J lost 1; bases outside the gene matches: 16. The CDR3 is made up of 19 amino acids. CDR3 sequence reads: CASSFGGRGGAPTQETQYF. The CDR3 DNA follows: TGTGCCAGCAGCTTTGGGGGCCGGGGGGGGGCCCCTACCCAAGAGACCCAGTACTTC.

V is TRBV27 and J is TRBJ1-1; D ambiguous. This CDR3 contains 14 residues. Trimming pared 1 base from V and 4 bases from J, leaving 10 bases between. Germline CDR1 and CDR2: MNHEY and SMNVEV (reference sequence). The CDR3 DNA follows: TGTGCCAGCAGTTTATTGATGACAAGCACTGAAGCTTTCTTT. This gives the protein CASSLLMTSTEAFF.

V and J are TRBV24-1 and TRBJ2-7; D is ambiguous. CDR3 length: 13 residues. The germline V gene has CDR1 KGHDR and CDR2 SFDVKD. The V end lost 5 bases, the J end lost 1 base, and 8 bases lay between the germline ends. The CDR3 DNA reads as TGTGCCACCAGTGTCGGCCCGTCCTACGAGCAGTACGTC. It is translated as CATSVGPSYEQYV.

This chain connects TRBV7-2 to TRBJ2-3; 13 bases match TRBD2. V lost 4 bases to trimming and J lost 11 bases; unmatched junction nucleotides: 9. This CDR3 has 15 residues. Germline CDR1 reads SGHTA; CDR2 reads FQGNSA. The CDR3 region is CASSSWTSGSEEQYF. Here the CDR3 DNA reads TGTGCCAGCAGCTCGTGGACTAGCGGGAGCGAAGAGCAGTATTTT.

This clone was picked up one time. The chain has TRBV5-1 and TRBJ1-5; 7 nucleotides match TRBD1. Germline CDR1 reads SGHRS; CDR2 reads YFSETQ. The ends lost 0 bases at V and 6 bases at J; junction bases unmatched: 0. There are 13 residues in the CDR3. The CDR3 is CASSLEGAQPQHF. In DNA, the CDR3 is TGCGCCAGCAGCTTGGAGGGGGCTCAGCCCCAGCATTTT.

This chain links TRBV9 with TRBJ1-2; D is perhaps TRBD1 (5 bases). The germline V and J ends were trimmed by 2 bases and 4 bases, with 18 bases remaining between them. CDR1 is SGDLS, CDR2 YYNGEE, per germline. This CDR3 comprises 16 residues. The CDR3 is CASSVATESFGYGYTF. CDR3 DNA sequence: TGTGCCAGCAGCGTGGCGACAGAATCCTTCGGCTATGGCTACACCTTC. Combining the CDR3 with reference TRBV9 and TRBJ1-2 gives the whole variable domain DSGVTQTPKHLITATGQRVTLRCSPRSGDLSVYWYQQSLDQGLQFLIQYYNGEERAKGNILERFSAQQFPDLHSELNLSSLELGDSALYFCASSVATESFGYGYTFGSGTRLTVV.

The chain couples TRBV30 to TRBJ2-1; 7 nucleotides match TRBD2. CDR3 size: 13 residues. J gave up 12 bases and V 0 bases, and 8 bases lay outside the gene matches. Germline V lookup: CDR1 GTSNPN, CDR2 SVGIG (reference sequence). The CDR3 DNA is TGTGCCTGGAGTGTACTTGGCGGGAGTGCGCAGTTCTTC. Encoded protein: CAWSVLGGSAQFF.

The chain couples TRBV19 to TRBJ2-6; TRBD1 matches at 8 bases. The CDR3 spans 18 residues. CDR1 is LNHDA and CDR2 is SQIVND in the germline V gene (reference sequence). Losses at the gene ends were 3 bases for V and 3 bases for J; bases not matched to a gene: 10. The CDR3 is CASSITGGLSYGANVLTF. CDR3 nucleotide sequence: TGTGCCAGTAGTATCACAGGGGGGTTGTCCTATGGGGCCAACGTCCTGACTTTC.